The 23 T cell receptor beta chains listed next were all sequenced from one sample in a study of blood T cell repertoires in COVID-19. Sequencing was performed with immunoSEQ multiplex PCR; in TCRdb, only in-frame clones are kept and a portion is missing. The sample has about 110,000 clones; over 65% are singletons. Sequences were obtained from peripheral blood. These receptors were obtained from a woman older than 75 with acute or convalescent COVID-19.

The rearrangement joins TRBV25-1 to TRBJ2-1, with a weak D call TRBD2 (5 bases). The ends were cut back, 0 bases at V and 4 bases at J, with 7 bases in the middle. This CDR3 comprises 14 residues. Germline V gene data show CDR1 as MGHDK and CDR2 as SYGVNS. The CDR3 protein is CASSEYAGYNEQFF. The CDR3 bases are TGTGCCAGCAGTGAATATGCGGGTTACAATGAGCAGTTCTTC.

In this sample, this clone turned up a few times. CDR3 protein: CASRVGGSGNTIYF. CDR3 coding DNA: TGTGCCAGCAGAGTAGGGGGATCTGGAAACACCATATATTTT. The V call is TRBV2, the J call TRBJ1-3; D might be TRBD1 (6 bases). This CDR3 has 14 amino acids. Looked up from germline, CDR1 is SNHLY and CDR2 is FYNNEI. Trimming took 6 bases from V and 1 from J, leaving 10 bases between them.

The CDR3 nucleotides read TGTGCCAGCAGGTCTAGCGGGGGGGGTACAGATACGCAGTATTTT. The encoded protein is CASRSSGGGTDTQYF. The chain has TRBV2 and TRBJ2-3; TRBD2 matches 12 bases. Germline V gene sequence: CDR1 SNHLY, CDR2 FYNNEI. This CDR3 spans 15 amino acids. Losses at the gene ends were 6 bases for V and 3 bases for J; bases not matched to a gene: 4.

This clone was detected only a few times. The rearrangement uses TRBV2 and TRBJ1-5; no clear D gene. The CDR3 spans 13 residues. Germline assignment: CDR1 SNHLY and CDR2 FYNNEI. V lost 8 bases and J lost 0, with 8 bases in between. This chain's CDR3 is CASRENSNQPQHF. CDR3 coding DNA: TGTGCCAGCCGGGAGAATAGCAATCAGCCCCAGCATTTT.

J is TRBJ1-2 and V is TRBV12-2; the DNA was not used to check the table's D call, TRBD1. TRBV12-2 is given as a pseudogene. The CDR3 length is 13 residues. CDR3 sequence reads: CASRRQLLYGYTF. In DNA form, the CDR3 reads TGTGCAAGTCGCAGACAGCTCCTCTATGGCTACACCTTC.

This clone was recorded once. This sequence joins TRBV2 and TRBJ1-6; D not resolved. This CDR3 contains 14 residues. From germline, CDR1 is SNHLY and CDR2 FYNNEI. V was clipped by 3 bases and J by 10 bases, with 13 bases between them. The CDR3 spells CASSDRWGGSPLHF. CDR3 coding DNA: TGTGCCAGCAGTGATAGGTGGGGAGGCTCACCCCTCCACTTT. Full variable domain (remainder filled in from reference TRBV2 and TRBJ1-6): EPEVTQTPSHQVTQMGQEVILRCVPISNHLYFYWYRQILGQKVEFLVSFYNNEISEKSEIFDDQFSVERPDGSNFTLKIRSTKLEDSAMYFCASSDRWGGSPLHFGNGTRLTVT.

The chain is built from TRBV11-2 and TRBJ1-4; TRBD1 agrees at 7 bases. This CDR3 region has 13 residues. J gave up 11 bases and V 5 bases, and 8 bases lay outside the gene matches. CDR1 and CDR2 (germline): SGHAT, FQNNGV. The CDR3 loop reads CASSGSDRDKLFF. CDR3 nucleotide sequence: TGTGCCAGCAGCGGGTCCGACAGGGACAAACTGTTTTTT.

CDR3 nucleotide sequence: TGTGCCAGCAGCTTAGCGGGGGCCAATGAGCAGTTCTTC. Translating gives CASSLAGANEQFF. V usage is TRBV7-2 and J usage is TRBJ2-1, with a weak D call TRBD1 (6 bases). The germline gives CDR1 SGHTA, CDR2 FQGNSA. The ends were cut back, 0 bases at V and 6 bases at J, with 6 bases in the middle. CDR3 size: 13 residues.

This sequence joins TRBV12-5 and TRBJ1-1; no clear D. Germline V gene data show CDR1 as LGHNT and CDR2 as FRNRAP. The CDR3 runs to 14 residues. Trimming removed 3 bases from V and 4 bases from J, with 12 bases in between. In DNA form, the CDR3 reads TGTGCTAGTGGTTTAGCCCTGTCAGGCACTGAAGCTTTCTTT. Its protein product is CASGLALSGTEAFF.

This clone turned up a few times. The V gene is TRBV7-2, the J gene TRBJ1-1; 10 nucleotides agree with TRBD1. CDR1 and CDR2 from the germline V gene are SGHTA and FQGNSA. With V trimmed by 3 bases and J by 1 base, 2 bases remained unmatched. The CDR3 extends over 15 amino acids. Here the CDR3 reads CASSFRQGANTEAFF. The CDR3 DNA reads TGTGCCAGCAGCTTTAGACAGGGGGCGAACACTGAAGCTTTCTTT.

This chain connects TRBV24-1 to TRBJ1-4; 9 positions agree with TRBD1. CDR3 size: 15 residues. V shed 5 bases and J 7 bases; nucleotides not matched to a gene: 7. Germline V gene lookup returns CDR1 KGHDR and CDR2 SFDVKD. CDR3 nucleotide sequence: TGTGCCACCAGTGGCAACCGGGACAGGGCTGAAAAACTGTTTTTT. This codes for CATSGNRDRAEKLFF.

The rearrangement joins TRBV11-2 to TRBJ2-7; 10 bases line up with TRBD1. Germline V gene lookup returns CDR1 SGHAT and CDR2 FQNNGV. V lost 5 bases and J lost 3; bases outside the gene matches: 7. This CDR3 has 15 residues. CDR3 region: CASSLGGTGVYEQYF. The CDR3 DNA is TGTGCCAGCAGCCTTGGAGGGACAGGGGTCTACGAGCAGTACTTC.

V usage is TRBV6-5 and J usage is TRBJ1-2, with a tentative D call TRBD1 (6 bases). CDR1 MNHEY and CDR2 SVGAGI come from the germline V gene. CDR3 length equals 15 residues. V was shortened by 5 bases and J by 6 bases, with 19 bases between the two germline ends. Written as DNA, the CDR3 is TGTGCCAGCAGTACCTCTCTCAGGGGAGGGAATGGCTACACCTTC. Protein sequence: CASSTSLRGGNGYTF.

This clone was detected many times. The rearrangement uses TRBV30 and TRBJ2-6; 7 bases fit TRBD1. V trimming: 3 bases; J trimming: 4 bases; junction bases outside the gene matches: 9. The CDR3 covers 16 residues. The V gene's germline CDR1 is GTSNPN and CDR2 SVGIG (reference sequence). Written as DNA, the CDR3 is TGTGCCTGGAGCTCCTACAGGGGAGCCGGGGCCAACGTCCTGACTTTC. Its protein is CAWSSYRGAGANVLTF.

The chain uses TRBV5-1 and TRBJ1-1; possibly TRBD1 for D (5 bases). The CDR3 contains 13 residues. Germline CDR1 is SGHRS and CDR2 is YFSETQ. Trimming stripped 5 bases from V and 6 bases from J, with 14 bases between. The CDR3 nucleotides read TGCGCCAGCAGGGCGGCAGGGAGGGCTGAAGCTTTCTTT. As protein: CASRAAGRAEAFF.

This clone occurred once. This CDR3 is CASSLPGAKNIQYF. CDR3 bases: TGTGCCAGCAGCCTCCCAGGGGCCAAAAACATTCAGTACTTC. The chain employs TRBV5-4 and TRBJ2-4, with D maybe TRBD1 (5 bases). CDR1 and CDR2 from the germline V gene are SGHNT and YYREEE (reference sequence). This CDR3 contains 14 residues. V was trimmed by 4 bases and J by 1 base, leaving 9 bases between them.

J is TRBJ2-1 and V is TRBV4-3; 13 bases match TRBD2. Trimming at V came to 3 bases and at J to 8 bases, leaving 10 bases not matched to a gene. This CDR3 contains 17 residues. Germline CDR1 LGHNA, CDR2 YSLEER. DNA of the CDR3: TGCGCCAGCAGCCAGGAAACTAGCGGGAGGGCCCTGGATGAGCAGTTCTTC. It codes for CASSQETSGRALDEQFF.

In DNA, the CDR3 is TGTGCCAGCAGCTTACGACTAGCCAACACCGGGGAGCTGTTTTTT. Protein: CASSLRLANTGELFF. The chain joins TRBV7-2 to TRBJ2-2; 7 nucleotides agree with TRBD2. CDR1 SGHTA and CDR2 FQGNSA come from the germline V gene. The CDR3 is 15 amino acids. V was clipped by 2 bases and J by 2 bases; unmatched bases: 2.

This rearrangement joins TRBV28 to TRBJ1-2, with 10 bases aligning to TRBD1. Germline V lookup: CDR1 MDHEN, CDR2 SYDVKM. There are 14 residues in the CDR3. V shed 8 bases, J shed 4 bases, and the junction held 7 bases outside the gene matches. The CDR3 bases are TGTGCCAGCGTAGGACAGGGGGAGATCTATGGCTACACCTTC. As protein: CASVGQGEIYGYTF.

This clone was detected a few times. Different DNA sequences within this sample yield the same CDR3. The rearrangement joins TRBV5-1 to TRBJ2-3, with a possible D match to TRBD1 (6 bases). Germline assignment: CDR1 SGHRS and CDR2 YFSETQ. CDR3 length equals 15 residues. V lost 0 bases to trimming and J lost 0 bases, with 8 bases between them. The CDR3 DNA follows: TGCGCCAGCAGCTTGGGGGGGCCAAGCACAGATACGCAGTATTTT. Translation: CASSLGGPSTDTQYF. Full variable domain (missing parts from reference TRBV5-1 and TRBJ2-3): KAGVTQTPRYLIKTRGQQVTLSCSPISGHRSVSWYQQTPGQGLQFLFEYFSETQRNKGNFPGRFSGRQFSNSRSEMNVSTLELGDSALYLCASSLGGPSTDTQYFGPGTRLTVL.

This rearrangement joins TRBV9 to TRBJ2-7, with TRBD2 matching 11 bases. In germline, CDR1 is SGDLS, CDR2 YYNGEE. The CDR3 is made up of 15 amino acids. Trimming cost V 4 bases and J 0 bases; bases outside gene matches: 3. The CDR3 DNA is TGTGCCAGCAGCTTCGGGACTAGCGGCTCCTACGAGCAGTACTTC. It translates to CASSFGTSGSYEQYF.

V usage is TRBV18 and J usage is TRBJ2-2; D may be TRBD1 (6 bases). In germline, CDR1 is KGHSH, CDR2 LQKENI. Trimming took off 3 bases at V and 6 bases at J, with 14 bases between the two ends. CDR3 length: 15 residues. The CDR3: CASSPRQGRAGELFF. Here the CDR3 DNA reads TGTGCCAGCTCACCCCGGCAGGGGAGAGCCGGGGAGCTGTTTTTT. Filled out from reference TRBV18 and TRBJ2-2, the complete variable domain reads NAGVMQNPRHLVRRRGQEARLRCSPMKGHSHVYWYRQLPEEGLKFMVYLQKENIIDESGMPKERFSAEFPKEGPSILRIQQVVRGDSAAYFCASSPRQGRAGELFFGEGSRLTVL.

This chain connects TRBV18 to TRBJ2-1; tentatively, D is TRBD2 (6 bases). Germline CDR1 reads KGHSH; CDR2 reads LQKENI. The CDR3 covers 15 residues. V lost 0 bases and J 4 bases, leaving 10 bases between the germline ends. The CDR3 sequence: CASSPPVAVYNEQFF. DNA of the CDR3: TGTGCCAGCTCACCACCGGTAGCGGTTTACAATGAGCAGTTCTTC.